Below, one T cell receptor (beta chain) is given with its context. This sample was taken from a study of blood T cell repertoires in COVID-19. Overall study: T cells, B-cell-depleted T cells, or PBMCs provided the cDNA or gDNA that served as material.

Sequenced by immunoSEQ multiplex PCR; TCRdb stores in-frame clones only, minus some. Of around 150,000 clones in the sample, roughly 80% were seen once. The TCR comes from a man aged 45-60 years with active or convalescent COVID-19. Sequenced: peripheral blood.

The DNA for the CDR3 is TGTGCCAGCAGTGAAGACAGGGATGGCTACACCTTC. This gives the protein CASSEDRDGYTF. The genes are TRBV2 and TRBJ1-2, with a possible D match to TRBD1 (6 bases). Trimming stripped 1 base from V and 6 bases from J, with 6 bases between. The CDR3 loop spans 12 amino acids. Germline CDR1 reads SNHLY; CDR2 reads FYNNEI. Full variable domain (outside the CDR3, taken from reference TRBV2 and TRBJ1-2): EPEVTQTPSHQVTQMGQEVILRCVPISNHLYFYWYRQILGQKVEFLVSFYNNEISEKSEIFDDQFSVERPDGSNFTLKIRSTKLEDSAMYFCASSEDRDGYTFGSGTRLTVV.